This T cell receptor beta chain is from a study of shared clonotypes between healthy human individuals (TCRdb year 2020). As for the study more broadly: The cohort included a few men and a couple of women between 18 and 49 years of age. To increase sequencing depth and limit assay-specific biases, TCR repertoire library preparation and sequencing were carried out by different laboratories using diverse techniques. The study deeply sequenced blood TCR repertoires of about five healthy adults to estimate repertoire size and the extent of clonotype sharing between individuals. Each donor's leukapheresis produced roughly between roughly 0.94 and 9.5 billion PBMCs. For each donor, CD4 naive and CD4 memory were each run on three plates, CD8 naive on two plates, and CD8 memory on one plate. The full study reports these points: Incomplete sequencing was indicated by rarefaction of sorted-subset datasets, despite the large sequencing depth. Because the study included only a small number of donors, the genetic and exposure-history diversity represented was limited. Sampling was restricted to blood, and TCR repertoires in tissue are likely to differ from TCR repertoires in blood. Naive subsets generally had larger estimated clonotype richness than memory subsets did. Based on pairwise subsampling, the degree of clonotype sharing among donors was expected to be affected by sequencing depth. Compared with non-shared clonotypes, the clonotypes found in all four sorted-subset donors had higher generation probabilities. Sharing across a handful of donors was observed for about 5% of naive CD4, over 3% of naive CD8, over 2% of memory CD4, and roughly 0.4% of memory CD8 clonotypes.

Notes on this clone: The specificity of this receptor is unknown. There are no base qualities to consult, and no much larger clone falls within one base.

Using the deep immunoSEQ assay, TCR CDR3 regions were amplified from genomic DNA by multiplex PCR. Genomic DNA extracted from each cell subset was distributed evenly over all wells of several immunoSEQ 96-well plates, and each plate served as one replicate. For sorted subsets, roughly 200 ng genomic DNA, equal to 25,000 to 35,000 T cell genomes, was loaded into each replicate PCR. Purified libraries were quantified with a Qubit 3.0 fluorometer, sized on a Bioanalyzer 2100, and re-quantified with the KAPA Library Quantification kit. Each immunoSEQ 96-well plate was sequenced on its own single-read 150-cycle Illumina NextSeq 550 flow cell. In the original analysis: Because the immunoSEQ output held only junctional sequences and lacked quality scores, the filtering could not match the filtering applied to full-length reads. To assign V/J genes and CDR3, sequences were annotated against IMGT germline references using PyIR, a Python wrapper for IgBLAST v1.9. Reads were removed for weak V/J assignments (E-value above 1e-6), missing CDR3, stop codons, out-of-frame junctions, or ambiguous translated residues. A V3J clonotype was defined by an identical inferred V gene, J gene, and CDR3 amino acid sequence. Percentage overlap between repertoires was computed as shared unique clonotypes divided by the size of the smaller repertoire. RTK rarefaction, the Chao1 estimator, and Recon v2.1 estimates of unobserved clonotypes were used to assess repertoire richness. For all TCRbeta clonotypes obtained by the gDNA method from four donors, generation probabilities were computed with OLGA. The immuneACCESS repertoire file appears here via TCRdb, limited to in-frame rearrangements. These files lack a portion of the clones; in checked studies, under half of the deficit traces to unresolved V genes, and the cause of the others is not known. The V and J calls and clone size are taken from that table; D and trimming were inferred from the DNA. A total of 2 million to 2.5 million clones appear in this sample, over 85% of them only once. The ten largest clones represent approximately 0.35% of the sample.

Its CDR3 holds 14 amino acids, cysteine through phenylalanine. Solely the CDR3 DNA is kept, with 42 bases framed from the first base. V is pared back by 4 bases and J by 5 bases, with 11 bases lying between the germline termini. CDR1 and CDR2 are read off the germline V gene as SNHLY and FYNNEI. The donors were healthy, HIV-negative adults with no recently reported acute infections or vaccinations. Every donor was a Caucasian adult residing in Nashville, Tennessee, USA. CD4+ T cells were enriched by magnetic negative selection, after which naive cells were positively selected on CD45RA and the negative fraction was taken as the memory subset. Blood was collected by leukapheresis, and PBMCs were isolated by Ficoll-Histopaque density gradient centrifugation and then cryopreserved in liquid nitrogen vapor phase. Purity and quantity of every magnetically sorted T cell population were checked by analytical flow cytometry. Each sorted fraction had its genomic DNA isolated and then quantified by UV absorbance on a Nanodrop 2000c.

This sequence uses TRBV2 and TRBJ2-2; there is no confident call for the D gene. Sequencing was performed on naive CD4+ T cells from PBMCs. The intended sense of this specimen's cell subset or site label: CD45RA+ positively selected. The clonotype originates from a man aged 18 to 29 in good health. Some clones in this sample may be carry-over from other donors' samples. The DNA is TGTGCCAGCAGTGTCGGACGTCAGACCGGGGAGCTGTTTTTT. This yields the protein CASSVGRQTGELFF.